Detailed here is one T cell receptor (beta chain). Its target is unknown. The CDR3 is made up of 16 amino acids. CDR1 is SGHKS, CDR2 YYEKEE, per germline (reference sequence). Losses at the gene ends were 3 bases for V and 0 bases for J; bases not matched to a gene: 3. Sequencing used immunoSEQ multiplex PCR; TCRdb keeps in-frame clones, though not all of them. Here the sample spans fewer than 20,000 clones, around 82% being singletons. These data are taken from a study of T cells in localized non-small cell lung cancer. Study results and limitations: For the top 100 tumor clones, a median roughly 55 also appeared in adjacent lung. Prolonged overall survival went with higher T cell density in the blood. Measurement of T cell clonality placed uninvolved adjacent lung highest, above the level in tumor.

The source was peripheral blood, collected before any cancer treatment. The origin of this receptor is a male donor aged 60 or over with stage III lung adenocarcinoma. The chain combines TRBV5-5 with TRBJ1-3; 10 bases fit TRBD1. CDR3 nucleotide sequence: TGTGCCAGCAGCTCACGGGACAGGGGCTCTGGAAACACCATATATTTT. This codes for CASSSRDRGSGNTIYF.